This T cell receptor (beta chain) was recovered during a study of technical replicates of blood from a handful of donors. Produced via immunoSEQ multiplex PCR; TCRdb's table is partial and in-frame only. Here the sample spans some 80,000 clones, 90% to 95% being singletons. The receptor comes from a human donor in good health. The sequenced material came from T cells isolated from PBMCs.

The CDR3 DNA is TGCAGCGTTGAAGGGCAGTGCTACGAGCAGTACTTC. It is translated as CSVEGQCYEQYF. The chain carries TRBV29-1 and TRBJ2-7; D remains unclear. Germline V lookup: CDR1 SQVTM, CDR2 ANQGSEA. This CDR3 contains 12 residues. The V and J ends lost 1 base and 3 bases respectively, with 7 bases between them.